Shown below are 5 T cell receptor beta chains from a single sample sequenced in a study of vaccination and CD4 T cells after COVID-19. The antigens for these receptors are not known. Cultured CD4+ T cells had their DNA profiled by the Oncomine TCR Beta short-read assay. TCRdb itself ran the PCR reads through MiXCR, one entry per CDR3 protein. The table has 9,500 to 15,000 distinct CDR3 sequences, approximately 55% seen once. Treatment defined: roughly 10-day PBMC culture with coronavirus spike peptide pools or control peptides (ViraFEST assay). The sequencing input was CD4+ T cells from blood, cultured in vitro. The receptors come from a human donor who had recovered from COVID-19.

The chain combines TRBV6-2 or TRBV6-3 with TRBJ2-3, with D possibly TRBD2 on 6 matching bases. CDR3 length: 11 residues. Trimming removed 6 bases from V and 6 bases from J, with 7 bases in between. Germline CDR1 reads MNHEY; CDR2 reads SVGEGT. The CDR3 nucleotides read TGTGCCAGCAGGGAGGGGGATACGCAGTATTTT. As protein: CASREGDTQYF.

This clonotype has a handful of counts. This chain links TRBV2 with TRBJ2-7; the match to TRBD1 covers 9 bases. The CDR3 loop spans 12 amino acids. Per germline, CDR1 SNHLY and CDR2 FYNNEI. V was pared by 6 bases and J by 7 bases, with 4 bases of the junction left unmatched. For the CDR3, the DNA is TGTGCCAGCAGGACAGGGGGATGGGAGCAGTACTTC. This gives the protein CASRTGGWEQYF.

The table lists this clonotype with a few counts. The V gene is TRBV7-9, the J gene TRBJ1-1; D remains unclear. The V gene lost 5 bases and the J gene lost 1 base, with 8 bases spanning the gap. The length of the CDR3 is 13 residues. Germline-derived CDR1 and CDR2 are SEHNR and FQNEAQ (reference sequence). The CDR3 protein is CASSPRPNTEAFF. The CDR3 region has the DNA TGTGCCAGCAGCCCCCGTCCGAACACTGAAGCTTTCTTT. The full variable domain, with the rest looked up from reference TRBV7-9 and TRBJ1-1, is DTGVSQNPRHKITKRGQNVTFRCDPISEHNRLYWYRQTLGQGPEFLTYFQNEAQLEKSRLLSDRFSAERPKGSFSTLEIQRTEQGDSAMYLCASSPRPNTEAFFGQGTRLTVV.

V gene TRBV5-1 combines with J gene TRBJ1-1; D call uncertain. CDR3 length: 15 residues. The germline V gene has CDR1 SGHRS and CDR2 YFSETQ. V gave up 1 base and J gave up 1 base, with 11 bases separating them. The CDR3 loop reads CASSLLGRRNTEAFF. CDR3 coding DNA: TGCGCCAGCAGCTTGCTAGGCAGGCGGAACACTGAAGCTTTCTTT. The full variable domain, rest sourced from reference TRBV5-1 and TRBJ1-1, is KAGVTQTPRYLIKTRGQQVTLSCSPISGHRSVSWYQQTPGQGLQFLFEYFSETQRNKGNFPGRFSGRQFSNSRSEMNVSTLELGDSALYLCASSLLGRRNTEAFFGQGTRLTVV.

Here the CDR3 reads CSARDRGGAGGTTYNEQFF. The CDR3 DNA follows: TGCAGTGCTAGAGACCGAGGGGGAGCGGGGGGAACCACCTACAATGAGCAGTTCTTC. V gene TRBV20-1 combines with J gene TRBJ2-1, with 9 bases that match TRBD2. Germline loops: CDR1 DFQATT, CDR2 SNEGSKA (reference sequence). Losses at the gene ends were 0 bases for V and 2 bases for J; bases not matched to a gene: 14. This CDR3 has 19 amino acids.